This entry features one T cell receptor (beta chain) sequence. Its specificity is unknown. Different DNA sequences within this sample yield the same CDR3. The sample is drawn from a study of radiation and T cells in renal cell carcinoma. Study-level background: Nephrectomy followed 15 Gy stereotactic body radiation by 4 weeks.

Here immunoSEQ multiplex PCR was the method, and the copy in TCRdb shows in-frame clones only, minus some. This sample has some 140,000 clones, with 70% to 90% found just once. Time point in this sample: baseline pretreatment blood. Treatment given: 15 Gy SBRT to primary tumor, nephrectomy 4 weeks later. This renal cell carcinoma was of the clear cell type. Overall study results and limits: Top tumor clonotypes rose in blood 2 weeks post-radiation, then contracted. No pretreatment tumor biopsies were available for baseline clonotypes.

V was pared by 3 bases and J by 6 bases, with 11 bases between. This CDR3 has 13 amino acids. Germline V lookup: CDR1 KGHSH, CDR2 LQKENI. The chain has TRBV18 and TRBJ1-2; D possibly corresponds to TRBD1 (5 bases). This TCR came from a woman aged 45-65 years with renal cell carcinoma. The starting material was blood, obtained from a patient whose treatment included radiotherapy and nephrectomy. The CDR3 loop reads CASSPRGRDGYTF. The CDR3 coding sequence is TGTGCCAGCTCACCGAGAGGCAGGGATGGCTACACCTTC.